The rows below give T cell receptor beta chains drawn from one sample of a study of CD8 T cells in Susac syndrome. Via MiXCR, TCRdb re-called the immunoSEQ multiplex PCR reads, giving one row per CDR3 protein. The data show 140,000 to 150,000 distinct CDR3 sequences, approximately 94% seen once. Sequenced material: CD4+ T cells from PBMCs. These receptors were taken from a human donor in good health. CDR3s include the opening cysteine and the closing phenylalanine or tryptophan. A D gene is named only where the DNA matches it firmly. The size field is filled for only some rows; it gives once, few, many or a size class.

V gene: TRBV4-2; D gene: NA; J gene: TRBJ1-2; clone size: NA; CDR3 DNA: TGTGCCAGCAGGAGTGATGCGGACACTTACTATGGCTACACCTTC; CDR3 protein: CASRSDADTYYGYTF
V gene: TRBV20-1; D gene: NA; J gene: TRBJ1-1; clone size: NA; CDR3 DNA: TGCAGTGCTAGGTTGGGCACTGAAGCTTTCTTT; CDR3 protein: CSARLGTEAFF
V gene: TRBV5-1; D gene: NA; J gene: TRBJ1-1; clone size: NA; CDR3 DNA: TGCGCCAGCAGCTTTTTGGGGAGCACTGAAGCTTTCTTT; CDR3 protein: CASSFLGSTEAFF
V gene: TRBV12-3/TRBV12-4; D gene: TRBD2; J gene: TRBJ2-3; clone size: NA; CDR3 DNA: TGTGCCAGCAGTCCCGGGACTAGTGTCGCTTCTACGCAGTATTTT; CDR3 protein: CASSPGTSVASTQYF
V gene: TRBV28; D gene: TRBD2; J gene: TRBJ2-1; clone size: NA; CDR3 DNA: TGTGCCAGCAGTACCACGGTCGCGGGAGTGGAGAATGAGCAGTTCTTC; CDR3 protein: CASSTTVAGVENEQFF
V gene: TRBV20-1; D gene: NA; J gene: TRBJ2-1; clone size: NA; CDR3 DNA: TGCAGTGTCGTACTGGGGGGCATCGCTGCAGCCTACAATGAGCAGTTCTTC; CDR3 protein: CSVVLGGIAAAYNEQFF
V gene: TRBV5-1; D gene: NA; J gene: TRBJ1-3; clone size: NA; CDR3 DNA: TGCGCCAGCAGCTTGTCCGGGGAATCTGGAAACACCATATATTTT; CDR3 protein: CASSLSGESGNTIYF
V gene: TRBV12-3/TRBV12-4; D gene: NA; J gene: TRBJ1-1; clone size: NA; CDR3 DNA: TGTGCCAGCAGTTTGGGTCGGGGGACTAACACTGAAGCTTTCTTT; CDR3 protein: CASSLGRGTNTEAFF
V gene: TRBV30; D gene: NA; J gene: TRBJ1-2; clone size: NA; CDR3 DNA: TGTGCCTGGAGTGGGCATTCGTGGAACTTCTATGGCTACACCTTC; CDR3 protein: CAWSGHSWNFYGYTF
V gene: TRBV3-1; D gene: NA; J gene: TRBJ2-1; clone size: NA; CDR3 DNA: TGTGCCAGCAGCCAAGAGGGGACCCCATACAATGAGCAGTTCTTC; CDR3 protein: CASSQEGTPYNEQFF
V gene: TRBV2; D gene: NA; J gene: TRBJ1-2; clone size: NA; CDR3 DNA: TGTGCCAGCAGTGAAACACAGGGTAATAACTATGGCTACACCTTC; CDR3 protein: CASSETQGNNYGYTF
V gene: TRBV27; D gene: NA; J gene: TRBJ2-7; clone size: NA; CDR3 DNA: TGTGCCAGCAGTTTACAGGGGGGGTTCTCCTACGAGCAGTACTTC; CDR3 protein: CASSLQGGFSYEQYF
V gene: TRBV20-1; D gene: NA; J gene: TRBJ1-5; clone size: NA; CDR3 DNA: TGCAGTGCTCCTCGGCAATCGGGCAATCAGCCCCAGCATTTT; CDR3 protein: CSAPRQSGNQPQHF
V gene: TRBV15; D gene: NA; J gene: TRBJ2-1; clone size: NA; CDR3 DNA: TGTGCCACCAGCAGAGATTTTAGCTCCTACAATGAGCAGTTCTTC; CDR3 protein: CATSRDFSSYNEQFF
V gene: TRBV20-1; D gene: NA; J gene: TRBJ2-2; clone size: NA; CDR3 DNA: TGCAGTGCTACGGTCCGGAACACCGGGGAGCTGTTTTTT; CDR3 protein: CSATVRNTGELFF
V gene: TRBV18; D gene: TRBD2; J gene: TRBJ2-1; clone size: once; CDR3 DNA: TGTGCCAGCTCACCACCGGGGGGGGTTGAGCAGTTCTTC; CDR3 protein: CASSPPGGVEQFF
V gene: TRBV20-1; D gene: NA; J gene: TRBJ2-5; clone size: NA; CDR3 DNA: TGCAGTGCTCCCTGGGGACGACCCCAAGAGACCCAGTACTTC; CDR3 protein: CSAPWGRPQETQYF
V gene: TRBV30; D gene: NA; J gene: TRBJ1-4; clone size: NA; CDR3 DNA: TGTGCCTGGTCGAACAGGGTTGCTGAAAAACTGTTTTTT; CDR3 protein: CAWSNRVAEKLFF
V gene: TRBV9; D gene: NA; J gene: TRBJ2-3; clone size: once; CDR3 DNA: TGTGCCAGCAGCGTTTTTAGCGGCGGGAGCACAGATACGCAGTATTTT; CDR3 protein: CASSVFSGGSTDTQYF
V gene: TRBV6-5; D gene: NA; J gene: TRBJ2-7; clone size: NA; CDR3 DNA: TGTGCCAGCAGTTCGGGACAGCGGCAGGGTAGCGGGGAGCAGTACTTC; CDR3 protein: CASSSGQRQGSGEQYF
V gene: TRBV12-3/TRBV12-4; D gene: NA; J gene: TRBJ1-1; clone size: once; CDR3 DNA: TGTGCCATCAATATCGGACAGAGTGTGAACACTGAAGCTTTCTTT; CDR3 protein: CAINIGQSVNTEAFF
V gene: TRBV19; D gene: NA; J gene: TRBJ2-5; clone size: NA; CDR3 DNA: TGTGCCAGTAGTATGATTACCAGCGGAGAAGAGACCCAGTACTTC; CDR3 protein: CASSMITSGEETQYF
V gene: TRBV20-1; D gene: NA; J gene: TRBJ1-4; clone size: NA; CDR3 DNA: TGCAGTTCAACCAGGGGCATCGGGGCTAATGAAAAACTGTTTTTT; CDR3 protein: CSSTRGIGANEKLFF
V gene: TRBV10-3; D gene: NA; J gene: TRBJ2-5; clone size: NA; CDR3 DNA: TGTGCCTGCCGAGGGTCAGAAGAGACCCAGTACTTC; CDR3 protein: CACRGSEETQYF
V gene: TRBV10-3; D gene: TRBD2; J gene: TRBJ2-5; clone size: NA; CDR3 DNA: TGTGCCATCAGTGAAAAGAGCGGGAGGGCCGCAGAGACCCAGTACTTC; CDR3 protein: CAISEKSGRAAETQYF
V gene: TRBV3-1; D gene: NA; J gene: TRBJ2-3; clone size: NA; CDR3 DNA: TGTGCCAGCAGCCAAGAGGCGGGGCCGCTAGGAGATACGCAGTATTTT; CDR3 protein: CASSQEAGPLGDTQYF
V gene: TRBV7-9; D gene: TRBD1; J gene: TRBJ1-4; clone size: NA; CDR3 DNA: TGTGCCAGTTTGGACAGGTTTGAAAAACTGTTTTTT; CDR3 protein: CASLDRFEKLFF
V gene: TRBV7-3; D gene: NA; J gene: TRBJ2-6; clone size: NA; CDR3 DNA: TGTGCCAGCAGCCAAAGGGGGGGGAAATCTGGGGCCAACGTCCTGACTTTC; CDR3 protein: CASSQRGGKSGANVLTF
V gene: TRBV7-2; D gene: NA; J gene: TRBJ2-7; clone size: NA; CDR3 DNA: TGTGCCAGCAGCTTAGAGTCAGGGCTCGTGGGGCGGGAGCAGTACTTC; CDR3 protein: CASSLESGLVGREQYF
V gene: TRBV27; D gene: NA; J gene: TRBJ1-2; clone size: NA; CDR3 DNA: TGTGCCAGCAGAATGTCAGGTGACCTTTCCAACTATGGCTACACCTTC; CDR3 protein: CASRMSGDLSNYGYTF
V gene: TRBV5-1; D gene: TRBD1; J gene: TRBJ2-5; clone size: NA; CDR3 DNA: TGCGCCAGCAGCTTGGAATTTCGTGGGACAGAAGAGACCCAGTACTTC; CDR3 protein: CASSLEFRGTEETQYF
V gene: TRBV3-1; D gene: NA; J gene: TRBJ1-5; clone size: NA; CDR3 DNA: TGTGCCAGCAGCCACTCTACCAGCAATCAGCCCCAGCATTTT; CDR3 protein: CASSHSTSNQPQHF
V gene: TRBV11-2; D gene: TRBD2; J gene: TRBJ2-7; clone size: once; CDR3 DNA: TGTGCCAGCAGCGTCAGACTAGCGGAGGGCATCGAGCAGTACTTC; CDR3 protein: CASSVRLAEGIEQYF
V gene: TRBV29-1; D gene: NA; J gene: TRBJ1-2; clone size: NA; CDR3 DNA: TGCAGCGTTGAGAGAGGGGACGGCTACACCTTC; CDR3 protein: CSVERGDGYTF
V gene: TRBV6-1; D gene: TRBD2; J gene: TRBJ2-3; clone size: NA; CDR3 DNA: TGTGCCAGCAGCTCCACGGGGACTAGCGCTAGCACAGATACGCAGTATTTT; CDR3 protein: CASSSTGTSASTDTQYF
V gene: TRBV3-1; D gene: TRBD2; J gene: TRBJ2-3; clone size: NA; CDR3 DNA: TGTGCCAGCAGCCAGGAGAGGACTAGCGGCACAGATACGCAGTATTTT; CDR3 protein: CASSQERTSGTDTQYF
V gene: TRBV4-2; D gene: NA; J gene: TRBJ2-5; clone size: NA; CDR3 DNA: TGTGCCAGCAGCCAACAAGGACAGCAAGAGACCCAGTACTTC; CDR3 protein: CASSQQGQQETQYF
V gene: TRBV12-3/TRBV12-4; D gene: TRBD1; J gene: TRBJ1-5; clone size: NA; CDR3 DNA: TGTGCCAGCAGTTGGGACAGGATTAATCAGCCCCAGCATTTT; CDR3 protein: CASSWDRINQPQHF
V gene: TRBV14; D gene: NA; J gene: TRBJ2-3; clone size: NA; CDR3 DNA: TGTGCCAGCAGCCAAGTGGCGAATAAGCAGTATTTT; CDR3 protein: CASSQVANKQYF
V gene: TRBV5-6; D gene: TRBD2; J gene: TRBJ2-5; clone size: NA; CDR3 DNA: TGTGCCAGCAGCTTGTCTAGCGGGAGGCCCCCCCAGTACTTC; CDR3 protein: CASSLSSGRPPQYF
V gene: TRBV7-9; D gene: TRBD2; J gene: TRBJ2-1; clone size: NA; CDR3 DNA: TGTGCCAGCAGCTTAGTCGCGGGAGGGCACAATGAGCAGTTCTTC; CDR3 protein: CASSLVAGGHNEQFF
V gene: TRBV20-1; D gene: NA; J gene: TRBJ2-4; clone size: NA; CDR3 DNA: TGCAGTGCTAGAGAGTCACAAGCCAAAAACATTCAGTACTTC; CDR3 protein: CSARESQAKNIQYF
V gene: TRBV2; D gene: TRBD1; J gene: TRBJ2-1; clone size: NA; CDR3 DNA: TGTGCCAGCAAAAGGGACAGGGACAATGAGCAGTTCTTC; CDR3 protein: CASKRDRDNEQFF
V gene: TRBV18; D gene: NA; J gene: TRBJ1-1; clone size: NA; CDR3 DNA: TGTGCCAGCTCAGCACAGCATACGAACACTGAAGCTTTCTTT; CDR3 protein: CASSAQHTNTEAFF
V gene: TRBV29-1; D gene: NA; J gene: TRBJ2-7; clone size: once; CDR3 DNA: TGCAGCGTTGAGTCCGGACAGCTGTCTTCCTACGAGCAGTACTTC; CDR3 protein: CSVESGQLSSYEQYF
V gene: TRBV10-3; D gene: NA; J gene: TRBJ1-4; clone size: NA; CDR3 DNA: TGTGCCATCAGTGAAGGAGCCCAAGGCTCAACTAATGAAAAACTGTTTTTT; CDR3 protein: CAISEGAQGSTNEKLFF
V gene: TRBV28; D gene: NA; J gene: TRBJ2-4; clone size: NA; CDR3 DNA: TGTGCCAGCAGTTTGTCCCAGTTAGCCAAAAACATTCAGTACTTC; CDR3 protein: CASSLSQLAKNIQYF
V gene: TRBV6-6; D gene: TRBD1; J gene: TRBJ2-1; clone size: once; CDR3 DNA: TGTGCCAGCAGTTACATCGGGACAGGGATGGATGAGCAGTTCTTC; CDR3 protein: CASSYIGTGMDEQFF
V gene: TRBV28; D gene: NA; J gene: TRBJ1-5; clone size: NA; CDR3 DNA: TGTGCCAGCAAATTGACGCAAAAATGGGCCCAGCATTTT; CDR3 protein: CASKLTQKWAQHF